These 7 T cell receptor beta chains were sequenced from one sample in a study of T cell responses to AZD1222 COVID-19 vaccine. Data came from immunoSEQ multiplex PCR; TCRdb stores just in-frame clones and leaves some out. The sample has 150,000 to 200,000 clones; 94% are singletons. The sample here was peripheral blood, taken on day 0 of AZD1222 vaccination. Receptor source: an adult in good health.

The V and J genes are TRBV7-9 and TRBJ1-6; TRBD1 agrees at 10 bases. The germline V gene has CDR1 SEHNR and CDR2 FQNEAQ (reference sequence). This CDR3 has 15 residues. V was clipped by 7 bases and J by 10 bases; unmatched bases: 10. CDR3 region: CASTKAGTGESPLHF. In DNA, the CDR3 is TGTGCCAGCACCAAAGCGGGGACAGGGGAATCACCCCTCCACTTT. The full variable domain, with the rest looked up from reference TRBV7-9 and TRBJ1-6, is DTGVSQNPRHKITKRGQNVTFRCDPISEHNRLYWYRQTLGQGPEFLTYFQNEAQLEKSRLLSDRFSAERPKGSFSTLEIQRTEQGDSAMYLCASTKAGTGESPLHFGNGTRLTVT.

The chain joins TRBV5-1 to TRBJ1-1; D remains unclear. This CDR3 has 11 amino acids. Germline CDR1 reads SGHRS; CDR2 reads YFSETQ. Trimming removed 3 bases from V and 5 bases from J, with 5 bases in between. The CDR3 region is CASSSSTEAFF. The CDR3 bases are TGCGCCAGCAGCTCGAGTACTGAAGCTTTCTTT.

The chain links TRBV23-1 to TRBJ2-7, with TRBD2 matching 13 bases. TRBV23-1 is an ORF, with its function uncertain. The CDR3 extends over 18 amino acids. The V and J ends lost 2 bases and 5 bases, in that order; junction bases with no gene match: 12. CDR3 amino acids: CASSQTGLAGDSGNEQYF. The CDR3 DNA reads as TGCGCCAGCAGTCAAACCGGACTAGCGGGAGACTCAGGGAACGAGCAGTACTTC.

The chain uses TRBV27 and TRBJ1-5; the D is unclear. Germline CDR1 MNHEY, CDR2 SMNVEV (reference sequence). V was trimmed by 3 bases and J by 9 bases, leaving 12 bases between them. The CDR3 length is 13 residues. CDR3: CASSLLGTGPQHF. In DNA form, the CDR3 reads TGTGCCAGCAGTTTGTTGGGCACCGGGCCCCAGCATTTT.

The CDR3 sequence: CASSQGRRHQPQHF. For the CDR3, the DNA is TGTGCCAGCAGCCAAGGGAGGAGGCATCAGCCCCAGCATTTT. This chain uses TRBV3-1 (or the pseudogene TRBV3-2) with TRBJ1-5; no clear D gene. Germline assignment: CDR1 LGHDT and CDR2 YNNKEL (reference sequence). CDR3 size: 14 residues. Trimming pared 1 base from V and 5 bases from J, leaving 9 bases between.

The chain recombines TRBV30 with TRBJ2-5; D is possibly TRBD1 or TRBD2 (5 bases each). Between the trimmed V and J ends, which lost 4 bases and 4 bases, there was a span of 10 bases. The CDR3 spans 12 residues. Looked up from germline, CDR1 is GTSNPN and CDR2 is SVGIG (reference sequence). The CDR3 DNA reads TGTGCCTGGACGAGGGGCCCAGAGACCCAGTACTTC. Residues: CAWTRGPETQYF. Filled out from reference TRBV30 and TRBJ2-5, the complete variable domain reads SQTIHQWPATLVQPVGSPLSLECTVEGTSNPNLYWYRQAAGRGLQLLFYSVGIGQISSEVPQNLSASRPQDRQFILSSKKLLLSDSGFYLCAWTRGPETQYFGPGTRLLVL.

The chain joins TRBV4-1 to TRBJ1-4, with D maybe TRBD1 (5 bases). CDR3 length: 15 amino acids. Germline CDR1 reads MGHRA; CDR2 reads YSYEKL. Trimming shortened V by 0 bases and J by 8 bases, and 13 bases separated the two germline ends. The CDR3 reads CASSQDGRGREKLFF. As DNA, the CDR3 is TGCGCCAGCAGCCAAGACGGCCGGGGACGGGAAAAACTGTTTTTT.